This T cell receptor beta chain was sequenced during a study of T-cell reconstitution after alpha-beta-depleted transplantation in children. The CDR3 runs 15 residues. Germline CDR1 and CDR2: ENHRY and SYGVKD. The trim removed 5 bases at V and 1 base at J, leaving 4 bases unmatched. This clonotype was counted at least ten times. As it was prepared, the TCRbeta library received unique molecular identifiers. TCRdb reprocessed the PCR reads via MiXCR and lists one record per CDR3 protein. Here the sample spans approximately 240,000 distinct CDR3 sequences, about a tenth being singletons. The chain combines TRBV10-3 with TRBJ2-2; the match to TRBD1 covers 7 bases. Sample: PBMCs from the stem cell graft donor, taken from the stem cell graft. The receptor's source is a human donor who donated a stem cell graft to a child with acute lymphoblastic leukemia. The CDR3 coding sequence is TGTGCCATCAGTAAATACAGGGGGAACACCGGGGAGCTGTTTTTT. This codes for CAISKYRGNTGELFF.